The T cell receptor beta chain described here comes from a study of cytomegalovirus exposure and HLA in healthy donors. Study-wide findings and caveats: Associated with HLA alleles at 0.05 false discovery rate in a later analysis were some 16,000 TCR beta sequences. Reports indicate that TCR beta sequences accurately predicted the HLA-A and HLA-B alleles of most subjects.

Concerning this clone itself: Its antigen is unidentified.

The PCR was carried out with 60 Vbeta primers and 13 Jbeta primers. Method: immunoSEQ multiplex PCR; TCRdb's copy keeps in-frame clones and lacks some. The table lists 200,000 or so clones, roughly 84% of them singletons. The CDR3 spans 12 residues. Trimming at V came to 7 bases and at J to 1 base, leaving 3 bases not matched to a gene. CDR1 and CDR2 (germline): SQVTM, ANQGSEA. Healthy bone marrow donors made up the donor group. The chain uses TRBV29-1 and TRBJ1-1; 7 positions agree with TRBD1. The origin of this receptor is a man over 45 in good health and CMV-seronegative. The sample was PBMCs. The CDR3 region has the DNA TGCAGCGGGCGGACAGGGAACACTGAAGCTTTCTTT. Its protein is CSGRTGNTEAFF.